This note documents a single T cell receptor (beta chain) sequence. TCRdb keeps only in-frame clones here, not all; method: immunoSEQ multiplex PCR. Of thousands of clones listed, just under 85% were seen once; the top ten hold 3.5% to 5%. CDR3 length equals 14 residues. CDR1 and CDR2 from the germline V gene are LNHDA and SQIVND (reference sequence). Between the trimmed V and J ends, which lost 5 bases and 7 bases, there was a span of 12 bases. These data are taken from a study of brain metastases from non-small cell lung cancer. The chain recombines TRBV19 with TRBJ1-6; D gene ambiguous. This TCR derives from a donor at least 40 years old with non-small cell lung cancer. Input material: primary lung tumor tissue. The chain's CDR3 is CASSAGFRNSPLHF. DNA for the CDR3: TGTGCCAGTAGTGCGGGATTTCGGAATTCACCCCTCCACTTT.